The present T cell receptor (beta chain) was sequenced within a study of shared clonotypes between healthy human individuals. The CDR3 runs 17 residues. Deletions cut 4 bases from V and 4 bases from J, with 23 bases between. The germline gives CDR1 SGHDT, CDR2 YYEEEE. TCRdb's table, derived via immunoSEQ multiplex PCR, lists solely in-frame clones and lacks some. The sample yields roughly 530,000 clones, roughly 95% seen once. The chain links TRBV5-6 to TRBJ1-2; the D gene is possibly TRBD1 (5 bases). The TCR sequence derives from a woman aged 25 to 45 in good health. Sequencing was performed on naive CD4+ T cells sorted from blood. Specified subset: CD45RA+ positively selected. The CDR3 loop is CASSRTSTGGGSYGYTF. For the CDR3, the DNA is TGTGCCAGCAGCCGGACTTCAACGGGTGGGGGGAGCTATGGCTACACCTTC.